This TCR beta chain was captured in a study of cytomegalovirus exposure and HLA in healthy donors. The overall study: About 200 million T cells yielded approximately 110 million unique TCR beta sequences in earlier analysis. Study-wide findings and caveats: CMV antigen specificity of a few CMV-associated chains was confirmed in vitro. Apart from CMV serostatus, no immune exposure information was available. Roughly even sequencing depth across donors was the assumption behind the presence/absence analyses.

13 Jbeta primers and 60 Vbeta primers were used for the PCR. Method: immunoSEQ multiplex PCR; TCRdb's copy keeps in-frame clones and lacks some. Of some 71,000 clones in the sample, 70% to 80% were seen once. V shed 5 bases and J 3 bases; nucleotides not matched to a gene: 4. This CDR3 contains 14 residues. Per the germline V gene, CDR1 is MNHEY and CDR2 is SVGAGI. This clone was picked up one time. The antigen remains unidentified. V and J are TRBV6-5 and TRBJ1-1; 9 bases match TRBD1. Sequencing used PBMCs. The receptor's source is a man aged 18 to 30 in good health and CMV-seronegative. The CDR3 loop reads CASSNRGRDTEAFF. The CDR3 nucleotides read TGTGCCAGCAGTAACAGGGGGCGGGACACTGAAGCTTTCTTT.